This T cell receptor (beta chain) was identified during a study of PD-1 blockade in classical Hodgkin lymphoma. The CDR3 is 15 amino acids. CDR1 and CDR2 from the germline V gene are SGHTA and FQGTGA. V gave up 0 bases and J gave up 5 bases, with 8 bases separating them. Repertoires were generated with immunoSEQ multiplex PCR, while TCRdb's copy carries only in-frame clones and drops some. The table has tens of thousands of clones, 80% to 95% seen once. The time point was: newly diagnosed, previously untreated cHL patient sample. This clone was observed a handful of times. The chain recombines TRBV7-3 with TRBJ1-6; no definite D call. The material sequenced was peripheral blood mononuclear cells (PBMCs). This TCR derives from a human donor with classical Hodgkin lymphoma. The CDR3 sequence: CASSLTPTHNSPLHF. The DNA of the CDR3 is TGTGCCAGCAGCTTAACCCCAACACATAATTCACCCCTCCACTTT.